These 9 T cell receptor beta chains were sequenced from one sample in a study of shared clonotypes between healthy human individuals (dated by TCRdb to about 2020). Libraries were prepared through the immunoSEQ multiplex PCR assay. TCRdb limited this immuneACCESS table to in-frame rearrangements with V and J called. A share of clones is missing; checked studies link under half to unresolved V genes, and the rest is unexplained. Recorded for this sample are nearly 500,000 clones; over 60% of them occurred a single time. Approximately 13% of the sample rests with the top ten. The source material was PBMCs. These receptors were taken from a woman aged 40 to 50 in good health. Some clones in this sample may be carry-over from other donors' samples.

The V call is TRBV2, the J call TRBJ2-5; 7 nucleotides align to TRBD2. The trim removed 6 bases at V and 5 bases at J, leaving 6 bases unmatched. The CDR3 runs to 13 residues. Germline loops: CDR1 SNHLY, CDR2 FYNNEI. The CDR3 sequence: CASSRLARETQYF. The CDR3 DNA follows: TGTGCCAGCAGCCGACTAGCTCGGGAGACCCAGTACTTC. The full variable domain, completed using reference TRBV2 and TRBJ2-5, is EPEVTQTPSHQVTQMGQEVILRCVPISNHLYFYWYRQILGQKVEFLVSFYNNEISEKSEIFDDQFSVERPDGSNFTLKIRSTKLEDSAMYFCASSRLARETQYFGPGTRLLVL.

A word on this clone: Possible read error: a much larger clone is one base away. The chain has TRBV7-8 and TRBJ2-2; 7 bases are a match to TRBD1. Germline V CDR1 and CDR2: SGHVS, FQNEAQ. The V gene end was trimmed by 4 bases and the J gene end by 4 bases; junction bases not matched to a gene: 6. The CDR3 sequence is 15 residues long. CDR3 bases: TGTGCCAGCAGCTCATTAGCAGGGGGCACCGGGGAGCTGTTTTTT. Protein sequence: CASSSLAGGTGELFF. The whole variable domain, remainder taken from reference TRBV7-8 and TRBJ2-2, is GAGVSQSPRYKVAKRGQDVALRCDPISGHVSLFWYQQALGQGPEFLTYFQNEAQLDKSGLPSDRFFAERPEGSVSTLKIQRTQQEDSAVYLCASSSLAGGTGELFFGEGSRLTVL.

The CDR3 sequence: CASSEGAGGWNEQYF. The CDR3, as DNA: TGTGCCAGCAGTGAAGGAGCGGGAGGGTGGAACGAGCAGTACTTC. The chain recombines TRBV2 with TRBJ2-7; 10 bases fit TRBD2. With V trimmed by 1 base and J by 5 bases, 5 bases remained unmatched. There are 15 residues in the CDR3. Germline-derived CDR1 and CDR2 are SNHLY and FYNNEI.

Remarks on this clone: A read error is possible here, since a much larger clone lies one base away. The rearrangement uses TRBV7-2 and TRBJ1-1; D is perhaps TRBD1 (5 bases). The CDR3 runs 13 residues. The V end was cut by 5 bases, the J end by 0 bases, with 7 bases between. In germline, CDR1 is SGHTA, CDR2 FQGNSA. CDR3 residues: CASSQTVNTEAFF. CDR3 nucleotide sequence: TGTGCCAGCAGCCAGACAGTGAACACTGAAGCTTTCTTT.

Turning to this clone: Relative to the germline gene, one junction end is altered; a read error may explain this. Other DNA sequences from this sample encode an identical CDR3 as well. Written as DNA, the CDR3 is TGTGCCAGCAGCGTCAGGGGAGGATCGCATACTGAGGCTTTCTTT. This gives the protein CASSVRGGSHTEAFF. The chain recombines TRBV9 with TRBJ1-1, with a weak D call TRBD1 (6 bases). This CDR3 region has 15 residues. The germline V gene encodes CDR1 SGDLS and CDR2 YYNGEE.

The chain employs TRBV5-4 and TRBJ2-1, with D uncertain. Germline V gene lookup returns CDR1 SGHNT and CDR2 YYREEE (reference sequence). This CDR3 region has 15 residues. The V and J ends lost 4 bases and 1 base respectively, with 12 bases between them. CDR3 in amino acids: CASSGSQLSYNEQFF. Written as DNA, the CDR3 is TGTGCCAGCAGCGGGTCCCAATTATCCTACAATGAGCAGTTCTTC.

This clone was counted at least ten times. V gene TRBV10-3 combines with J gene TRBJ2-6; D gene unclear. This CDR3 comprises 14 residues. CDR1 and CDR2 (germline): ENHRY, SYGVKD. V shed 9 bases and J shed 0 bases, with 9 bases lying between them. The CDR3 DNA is TGTGCCATTTTACCGAGCTCTGGGGCCAACGTCCTGACTTTC. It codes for CAILPSSGANVLTF.

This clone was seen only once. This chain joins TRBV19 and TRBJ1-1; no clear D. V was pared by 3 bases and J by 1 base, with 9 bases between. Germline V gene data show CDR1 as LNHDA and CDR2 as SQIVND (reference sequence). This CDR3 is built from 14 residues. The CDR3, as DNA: TGTGCCAGTAGTATTTCCCGGGGGAACACTGAAGCTTTCTTT. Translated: CASSISRGNTEAFF.

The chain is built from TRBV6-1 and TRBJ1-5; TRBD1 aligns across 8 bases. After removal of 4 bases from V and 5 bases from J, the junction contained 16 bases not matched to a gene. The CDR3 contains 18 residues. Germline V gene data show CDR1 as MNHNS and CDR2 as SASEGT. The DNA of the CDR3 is TGTGCCAGCAGTGCCCTAAGCCCGACAGGGGCCGGTCATCAGCCCCAGCATTTT. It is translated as CASSALSPTGAGHQPQHF.